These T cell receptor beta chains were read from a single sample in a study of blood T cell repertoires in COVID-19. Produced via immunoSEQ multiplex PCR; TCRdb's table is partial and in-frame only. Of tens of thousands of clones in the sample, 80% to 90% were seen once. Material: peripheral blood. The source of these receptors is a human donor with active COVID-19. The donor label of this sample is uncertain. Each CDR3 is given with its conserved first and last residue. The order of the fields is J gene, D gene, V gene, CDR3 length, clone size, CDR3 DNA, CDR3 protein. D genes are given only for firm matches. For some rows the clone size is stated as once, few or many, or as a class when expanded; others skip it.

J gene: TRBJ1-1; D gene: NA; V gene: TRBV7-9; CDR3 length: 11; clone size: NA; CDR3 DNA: TGTGCCAGCAGCTTAGTCCTCGAAGCTTTCTTT; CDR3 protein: CASSLVLEAFF
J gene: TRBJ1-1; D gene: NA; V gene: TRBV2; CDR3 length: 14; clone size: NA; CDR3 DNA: TGTGCCAGGAGGGAGGGACACCTGAACACTGAAGCTTTCTTT; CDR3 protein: CARREGHLNTEAFF
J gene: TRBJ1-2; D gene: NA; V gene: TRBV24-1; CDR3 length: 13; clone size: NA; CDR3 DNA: TGTGCCACCAGTGATCCCACAAACTATGGCTACACCTTC; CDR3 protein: CATSDPTNYGYTF
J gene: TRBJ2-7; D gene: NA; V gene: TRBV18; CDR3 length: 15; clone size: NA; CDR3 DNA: TGTGCCAGCTCACCAGGCCAGGTCGCCCCCTACGAGCAGTACTTC; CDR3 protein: CASSPGQVAPYEQYF
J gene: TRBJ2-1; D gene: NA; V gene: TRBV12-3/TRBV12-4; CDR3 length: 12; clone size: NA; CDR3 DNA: TGTGCCAGCAGAGGGGCCTACAATGAGCAGTTCTTC; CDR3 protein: CASRGAYNEQFF
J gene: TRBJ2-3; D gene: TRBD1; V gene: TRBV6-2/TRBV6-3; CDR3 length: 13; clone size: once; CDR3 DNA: TGTGCCAGCAGTCAACAGGGGACAGATACGCAGTATTTT; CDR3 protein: CASSQQGTDTQYF
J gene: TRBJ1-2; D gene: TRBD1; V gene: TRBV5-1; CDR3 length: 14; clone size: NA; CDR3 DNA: TGCGCCAGCAGCGTCGGGACAGGGGGCTATGGCTACACCTTC; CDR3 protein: CASSVGTGGYGYTF
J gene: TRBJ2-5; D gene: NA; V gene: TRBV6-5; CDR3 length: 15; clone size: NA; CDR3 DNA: TGTGCCAGCAGTTACTCCGCCACAGACCAAGAGACCCAGTACTTC; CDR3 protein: CASSYSATDQETQYF
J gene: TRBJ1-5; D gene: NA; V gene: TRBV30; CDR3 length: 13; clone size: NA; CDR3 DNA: TGTGCCTGGAGTAATAACGGGAATCAGCCCCAGCATTTT; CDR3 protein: CAWSNNGNQPQHF
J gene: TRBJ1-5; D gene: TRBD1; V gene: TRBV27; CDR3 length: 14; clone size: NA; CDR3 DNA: TGTGCCAGCAGTCTTACAGGGGACAATCAGCCCCAGCATTTT; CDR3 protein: CASSLTGDNQPQHF
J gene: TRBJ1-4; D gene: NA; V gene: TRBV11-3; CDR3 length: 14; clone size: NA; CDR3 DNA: TGTGCCAGCAGCGTACAGGGATCGGATGAAAAACTGTTTTTT; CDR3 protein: CASSVQGSDEKLFF
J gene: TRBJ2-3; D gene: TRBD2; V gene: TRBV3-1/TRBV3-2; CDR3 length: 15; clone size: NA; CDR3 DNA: TGTGCCAGCAGCCGGGGACTAGCGGGAGTAGATACGCAGTATTTT; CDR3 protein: CASSRGLAGVDTQYF
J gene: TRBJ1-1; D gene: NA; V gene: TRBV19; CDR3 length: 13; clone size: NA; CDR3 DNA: TGTGCCAGTAGTTCCGGTCTGAACACTGAAGCTTTCTTT; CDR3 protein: CASSSGLNTEAFF
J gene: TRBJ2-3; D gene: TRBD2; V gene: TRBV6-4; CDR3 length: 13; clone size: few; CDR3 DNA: TGTGCCAGCAGTGACTCGGGGGAGGGTACGCAGTATTTT; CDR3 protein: CASSDSGEGTQYF
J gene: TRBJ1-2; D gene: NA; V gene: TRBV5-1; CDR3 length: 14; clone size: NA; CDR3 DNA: TGCGCCAGCAGCTTGCTAGAGACAGTTTATGGCTACACCTTC; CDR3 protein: CASSLLETVYGYTF
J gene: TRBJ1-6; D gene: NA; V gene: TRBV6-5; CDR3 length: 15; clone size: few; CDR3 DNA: TGTGCCAGCAGTTACTCGAGTGGGCTTGATTCACCCCTCCACTTT; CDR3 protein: CASSYSSGLDSPLHF
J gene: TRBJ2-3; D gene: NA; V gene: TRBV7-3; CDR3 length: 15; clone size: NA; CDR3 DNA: TGTGCCAGCAGCTTGTTTGGCGGTCTCACAGATACGCAGTATTTT; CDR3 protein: CASSLFGGLTDTQYF
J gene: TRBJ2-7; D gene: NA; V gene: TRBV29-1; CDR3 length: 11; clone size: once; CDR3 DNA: TGCAGCGTTGTGAGGGAATACGAGCAGTACTTC; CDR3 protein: CSVVREYEQYF
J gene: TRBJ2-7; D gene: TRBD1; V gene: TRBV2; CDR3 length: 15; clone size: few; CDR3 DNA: TGTGCCAGCAGACCTAGGGGGACAGGGGATAATTCCCAGTACTTC; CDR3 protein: CASRPRGTGDNSQYF
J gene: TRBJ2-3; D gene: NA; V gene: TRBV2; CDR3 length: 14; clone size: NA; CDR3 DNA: TGTGCCAGCAGTGAAGCTCGGGGGACAGATACGCAGTATTTT; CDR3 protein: CASSEARGTDTQYF
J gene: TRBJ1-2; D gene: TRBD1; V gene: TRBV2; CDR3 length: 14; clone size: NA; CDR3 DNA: TGTGCCAGCAGCTTTGGGGACAGGGAATATGGCTACACCTTC; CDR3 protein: CASSFGDREYGYTF
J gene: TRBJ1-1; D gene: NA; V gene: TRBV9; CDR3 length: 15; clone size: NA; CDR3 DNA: TGTGCCAGCAGCGTAGCATCAGGGGTGATCACTGAAGCTTTCTTT; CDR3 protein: CASSVASGVITEAFF
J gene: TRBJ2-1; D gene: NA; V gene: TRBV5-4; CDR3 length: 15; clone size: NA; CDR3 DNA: TGTGCCAGCAGCGGACCGGGACTTTCTAACGATGAGCAGTTCTTC; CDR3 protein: CASSGPGLSNDEQFF
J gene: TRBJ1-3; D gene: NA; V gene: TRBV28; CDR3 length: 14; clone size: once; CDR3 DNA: TGTGCCAGCCAGGGACTTGGATCTGGAAACACCATATATTTT; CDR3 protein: CASQGLGSGNTIYF
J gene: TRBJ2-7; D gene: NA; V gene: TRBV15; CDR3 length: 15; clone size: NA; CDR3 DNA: TGTGCCACCAGCAGAGATAGACTACGGAACTACGAGCAGTACTTC; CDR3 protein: CATSRDRLRNYEQYF
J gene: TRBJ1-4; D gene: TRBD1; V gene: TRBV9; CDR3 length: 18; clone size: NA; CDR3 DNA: TGTGCCAGCAGCTTAACGGGACAGGGGGCGACTGGTCGTGAAAAACTGTTTTTT; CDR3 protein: CASSLTGQGATGREKLFF
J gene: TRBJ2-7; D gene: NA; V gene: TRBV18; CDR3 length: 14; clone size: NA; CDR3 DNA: TGTGCCAGCTCACCCATGCGGAGCTCCTACGAGCAGTACTTC; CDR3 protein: CASSPMRSSYEQYF
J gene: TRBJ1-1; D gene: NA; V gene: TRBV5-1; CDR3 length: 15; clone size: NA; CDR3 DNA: TGCGCCAGCAGCCCCCTGGCAGGGATGGACACTGAAGCTTTCTTT; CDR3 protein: CASSPLAGMDTEAFF
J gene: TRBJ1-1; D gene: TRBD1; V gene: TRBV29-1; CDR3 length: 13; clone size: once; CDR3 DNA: TGCAGCGTTGGGGGACAGGGACACACTAAAGCTTTCTTT; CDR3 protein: CSVGGQGHTKAFF
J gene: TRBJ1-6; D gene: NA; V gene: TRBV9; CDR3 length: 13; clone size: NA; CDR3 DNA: TGTGCCAGCAGCGTAGACTCTAATTCACCCCTCCACTTT; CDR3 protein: CASSVDSNSPLHF
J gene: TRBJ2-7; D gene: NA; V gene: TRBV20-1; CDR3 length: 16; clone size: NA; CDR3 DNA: TGCAGTGCTAGTAAGGTTCGGGGTGGGTCAGCCCACGAGCAGTACTTC; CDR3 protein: CSASKVRGGSAHEQYF
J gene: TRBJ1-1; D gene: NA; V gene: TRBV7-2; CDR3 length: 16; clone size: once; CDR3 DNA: TGTGCCAGCAGCTGGCCCTGGAACAGCATGAACACTGAAGCTTTCTTT; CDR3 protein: CASSWPWNSMNTEAFF
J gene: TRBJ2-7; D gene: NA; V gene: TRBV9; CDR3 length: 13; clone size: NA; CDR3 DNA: TGTGCCAGCAGCGTCCAGGGGACGGGCGAGCAGTACTTC; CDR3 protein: CASSVQGTGEQYF
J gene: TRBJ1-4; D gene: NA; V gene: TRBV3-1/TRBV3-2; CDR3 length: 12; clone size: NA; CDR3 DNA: TGTGCCAGCAGCCCAACAAATGAAAAACTGTTTTTT; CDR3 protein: CASSPTNEKLFF
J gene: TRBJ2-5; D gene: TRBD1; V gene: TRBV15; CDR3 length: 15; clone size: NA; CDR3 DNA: TGTGCCACCAGCAGAGCTGGGCAGGGGGCCGAGACCCAGTACTTC; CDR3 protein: CATSRAGQGAETQYF
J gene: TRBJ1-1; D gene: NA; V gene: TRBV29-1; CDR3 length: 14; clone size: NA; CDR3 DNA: TGCAGCGTTGACCTCGATCGACAGAACACTGAAGCTTTCTTT; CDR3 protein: CSVDLDRQNTEAFF
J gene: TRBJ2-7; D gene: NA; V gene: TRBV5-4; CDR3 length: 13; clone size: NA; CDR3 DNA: TGTGCCAGCAGCTTGGACAGAACCTACGAGCAGTACTTC; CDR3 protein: CASSLDRTYEQYF
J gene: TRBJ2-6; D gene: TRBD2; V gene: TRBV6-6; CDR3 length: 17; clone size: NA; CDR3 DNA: TGTGCCAGCAGTCTAGCGGGAGCTAGGACCGGGGCCAACGTCCTGACTTTC; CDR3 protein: CASSLAGARTGANVLTF
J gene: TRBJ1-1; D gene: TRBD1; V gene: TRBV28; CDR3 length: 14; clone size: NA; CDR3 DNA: TGTGCCAGCAGGTTGGACAGGGAAATACCTGAAGCTTTCTTT; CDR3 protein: CASRLDREIPEAFF
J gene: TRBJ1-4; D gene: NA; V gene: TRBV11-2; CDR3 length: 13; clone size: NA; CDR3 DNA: TGTGCCAGCAGCTCATTGTCCAGTGAAGAACTGTTTTTT; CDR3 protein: CASSSLSSEELFF
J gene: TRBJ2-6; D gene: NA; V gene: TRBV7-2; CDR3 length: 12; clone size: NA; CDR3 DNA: TGTGCCAGCAGCCGGTCTTACAACGTCCTGACTTTC; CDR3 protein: CASSRSYNVLTF
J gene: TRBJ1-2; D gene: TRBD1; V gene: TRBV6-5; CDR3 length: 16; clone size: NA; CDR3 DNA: TGTGCCAGCAGTTACAGGTCGGGACAGAAGGGGAATGGCTACACCTTC; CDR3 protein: CASSYRSGQKGNGYTF
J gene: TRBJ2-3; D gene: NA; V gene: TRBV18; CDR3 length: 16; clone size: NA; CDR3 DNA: TGTGCCAGCTCACTCCCGCGCGGGACCGGGACAGATACGCAGTATTTT; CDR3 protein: CASSLPRGTGTDTQYF
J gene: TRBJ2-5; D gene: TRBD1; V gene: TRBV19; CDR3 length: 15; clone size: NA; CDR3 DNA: TGTGCCAGTACCGAGGGGGGACAGGGTGCTGCGGCCCAGTACTTC; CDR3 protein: CASTEGGQGAAAQYF
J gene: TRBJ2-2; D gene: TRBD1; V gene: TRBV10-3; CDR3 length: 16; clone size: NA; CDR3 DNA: TGTGCCATCAGTGCCGGACAGGGGAAAGGGGCCGGGGAGCTGTTTTTT; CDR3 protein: CAISAGQGKGAGELFF
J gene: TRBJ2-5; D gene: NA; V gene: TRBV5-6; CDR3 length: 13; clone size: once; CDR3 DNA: TGTGCCAGCAGCGTAGGGGCCCAAGAGACCCAGTACTTC; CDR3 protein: CASSVGAQETQYF
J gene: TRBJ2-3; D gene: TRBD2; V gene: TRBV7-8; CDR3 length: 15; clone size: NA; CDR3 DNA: TGTGCCAGCAACAGGGGACTAGCGGCTACAGATACGCAGTATTTT; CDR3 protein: CASNRGLAATDTQYF
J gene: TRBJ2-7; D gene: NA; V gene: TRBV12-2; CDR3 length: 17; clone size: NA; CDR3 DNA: TGTGCAAGTCGCTTAGTTGGGAGGCCGGGGCTGGTCTACGAGCAGTACTTC; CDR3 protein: CASRLVGRPGLVYEQYF
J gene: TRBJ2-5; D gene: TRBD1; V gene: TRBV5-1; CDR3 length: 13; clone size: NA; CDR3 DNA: TGCGCCAGCAGACAGGGGCCTCAGGAGACCCAGTACTTC; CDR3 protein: CASRQGPQETQYF
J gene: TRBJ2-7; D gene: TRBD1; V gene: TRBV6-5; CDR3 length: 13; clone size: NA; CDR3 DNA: TGTGCCAGCACCGAGACAGGGTCCAACGAGCAGTACTTC; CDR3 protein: CASTETGSNEQYF
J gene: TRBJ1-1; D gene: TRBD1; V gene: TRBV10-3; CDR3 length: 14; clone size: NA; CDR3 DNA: TGTGCCATCAGAACGGACAGGGGGCATACTGAAGCTTTCTTT; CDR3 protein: CAIRTDRGHTEAFF
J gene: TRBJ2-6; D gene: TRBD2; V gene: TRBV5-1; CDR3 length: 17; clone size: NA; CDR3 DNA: TGCGCCAGCAGCTTGGGCCCCCAGACGGGAGGGAACGACGTCCTGACTTTC; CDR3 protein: CASSLGPQTGGNDVLTF
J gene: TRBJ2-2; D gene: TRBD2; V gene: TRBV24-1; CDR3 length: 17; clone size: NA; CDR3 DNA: TGTGCCACCAGTGGGGGAGCGGGAGCGTCGAACACCGGGGAGCTGTTTTTT; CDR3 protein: CATSGGAGASNTGELFF